This entry lists 2 T cell receptor beta chains sequenced from one sample in a study of CD4+ T cells in melanoma. Sequenced by immunoSEQ multiplex PCR; TCRdb stores in-frame clones only, minus some. The sample yields under 10,000 clones, around 70% seen once. The sequencing sample was made of cells from a culture (not recorded whether cultured in vitro). The source of these receptors is a human donor with melanoma.

V is TRBV7-3 and J is TRBJ2-3, with a tentative D call TRBD1 (7 bases). The CDR3 length is 17 residues. V was shortened by 2 bases and J by 6 bases, with 21 bases between the two germline ends. CDR1 and CDR2 (germline): SGHTA, FQGTGA. The CDR3, as DNA: TGTGCCAGCAGCTTAGGCGGGACAGCGCATCCAACGGATACGCAGTATTTT. It is translated as CASSLGGTAHPTDTQYF.

V and J are TRBV5-1 and TRBJ2-2; perhaps TRBD2 as D (5 bases). Germline-derived CDR1 and CDR2 are SGHRS and YFSETQ. This CDR3 has 13 amino acids. Trimming pared 4 bases from V and 2 bases from J, leaving 6 bases between. As DNA, the CDR3 is TGCGCCAGCAGCCGGGAAAACACCGGGGAGCTGTTTTTT. Its translation: CASSRENTGELFF.